This T cell receptor (beta chain) was sequenced in a study of HIV-infected patients and healthy controls. The V gene lost 0 bases and the J gene lost 4 bases, with 13 bases spanning the gap. Germline values: CDR1 SGHRS, CDR2 YFSETQ. This CDR3 is 15 amino acids long. Whole blood was used without fractionation, so all unsorted peripheral T cells were included. cDNA was made from about 500 ng RNA using alpha and beta constant primers. Separate chain-specific third strand synthesis with multiplexing indices produced the alpha and beta libraries. TCRdb re-called the 5' RACE reads with MiXCR, one entry per CDR3 protein. The data hold around 7,100 distinct CDR3 sequences, with approximately 11% observed a single time.

The sample consisted of blood, taken before antiretroviral therapy. The rearrangement uses TRBV5-1 and TRBJ1-2; D perhaps matches TRBD1 (5 bases). This TCR was sampled from an adult with HIV infection. This CDR3 is CASSLDGGTSYGYTF. The DNA of the CDR3 is TGCGCCAGCAGCTTGGACGGAGGGACTTCCTATGGCTACACCTTC. The complete variable domain, with remaining parts taken from reference TRBV5-1 and TRBJ1-2, reads KAGVTQTPRYLIKTRGQQVTLSCSPISGHRSVSWYQQTPGQGLQFLFEYFSETQRNKGNFPGRFSGRQFSNSRSEMNVSTLELGDSALYLCASSLDGGTSYGYTFGSGTRLTVV.